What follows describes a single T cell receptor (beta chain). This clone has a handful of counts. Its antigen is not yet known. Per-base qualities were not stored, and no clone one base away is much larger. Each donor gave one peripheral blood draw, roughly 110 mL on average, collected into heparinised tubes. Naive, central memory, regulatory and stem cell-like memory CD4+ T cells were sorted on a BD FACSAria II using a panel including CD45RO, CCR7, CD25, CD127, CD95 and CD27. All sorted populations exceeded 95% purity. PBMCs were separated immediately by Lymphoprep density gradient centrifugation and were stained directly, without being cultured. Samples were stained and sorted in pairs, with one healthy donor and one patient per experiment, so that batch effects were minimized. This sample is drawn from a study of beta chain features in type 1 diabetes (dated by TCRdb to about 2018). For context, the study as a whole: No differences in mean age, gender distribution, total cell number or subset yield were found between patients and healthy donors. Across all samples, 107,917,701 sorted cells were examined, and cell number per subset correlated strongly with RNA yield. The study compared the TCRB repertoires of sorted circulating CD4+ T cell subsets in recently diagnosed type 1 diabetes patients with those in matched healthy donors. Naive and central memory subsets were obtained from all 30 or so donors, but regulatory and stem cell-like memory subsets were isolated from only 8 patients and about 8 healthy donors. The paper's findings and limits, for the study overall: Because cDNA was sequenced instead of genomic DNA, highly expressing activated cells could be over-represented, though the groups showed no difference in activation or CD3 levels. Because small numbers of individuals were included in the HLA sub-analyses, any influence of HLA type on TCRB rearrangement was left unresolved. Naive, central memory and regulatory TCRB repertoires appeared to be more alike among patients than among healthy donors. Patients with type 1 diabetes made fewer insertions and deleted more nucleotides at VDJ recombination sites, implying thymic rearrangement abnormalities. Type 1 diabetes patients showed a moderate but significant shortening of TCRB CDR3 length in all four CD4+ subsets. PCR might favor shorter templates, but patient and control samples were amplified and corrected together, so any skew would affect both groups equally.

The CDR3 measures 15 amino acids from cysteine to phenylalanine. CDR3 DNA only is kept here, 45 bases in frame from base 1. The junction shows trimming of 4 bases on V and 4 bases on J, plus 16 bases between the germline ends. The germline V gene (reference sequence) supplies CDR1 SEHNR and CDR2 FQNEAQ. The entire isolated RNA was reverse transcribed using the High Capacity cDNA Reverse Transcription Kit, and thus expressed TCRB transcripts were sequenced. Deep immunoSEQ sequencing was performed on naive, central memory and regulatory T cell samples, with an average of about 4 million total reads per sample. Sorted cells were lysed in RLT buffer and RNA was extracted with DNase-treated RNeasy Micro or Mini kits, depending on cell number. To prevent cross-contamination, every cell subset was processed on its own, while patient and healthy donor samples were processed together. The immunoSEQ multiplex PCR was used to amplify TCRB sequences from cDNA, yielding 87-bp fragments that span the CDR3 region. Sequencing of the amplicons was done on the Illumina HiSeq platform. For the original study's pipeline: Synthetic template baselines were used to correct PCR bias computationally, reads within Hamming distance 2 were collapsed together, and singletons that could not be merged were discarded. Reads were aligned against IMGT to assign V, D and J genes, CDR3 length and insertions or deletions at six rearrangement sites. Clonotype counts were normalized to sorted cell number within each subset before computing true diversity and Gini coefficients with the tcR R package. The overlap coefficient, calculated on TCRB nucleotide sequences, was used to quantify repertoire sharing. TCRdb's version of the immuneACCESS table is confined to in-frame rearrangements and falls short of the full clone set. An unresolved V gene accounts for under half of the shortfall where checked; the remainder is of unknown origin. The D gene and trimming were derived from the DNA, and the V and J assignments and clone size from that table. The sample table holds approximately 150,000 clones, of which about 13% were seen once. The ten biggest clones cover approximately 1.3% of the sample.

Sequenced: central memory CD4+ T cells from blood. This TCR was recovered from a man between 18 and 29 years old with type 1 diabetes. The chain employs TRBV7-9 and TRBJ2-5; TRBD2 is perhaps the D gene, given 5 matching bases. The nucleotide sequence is TGTGCCAGCAGCTACGGACTCGCCGCTGGAGAGACCCAGTACTTC. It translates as CASSYGLAAGETQYF.